The T cell receptor beta chain described here comes from a study of neurological immune-mediated disorders (dated by TCRdb to the late 2010s). Notes on the research overall: Peripheral blood TCR-beta repertoires from patients with HTLV-I-associated myelopathy (HAM/TSP), patients with multiple sclerosis, and healthy controls were compared in the study using UMI-based sequencing. Longitudinal samples, technical triplicates and paired sorted CD4+ and CD8+ T-cell subsets, alongside PBMC samples, were included among the 106 TCR-beta libraries. Longitudinal HAM/TSP and healthy donors were sampled at 3 time-points each (about 3-45 month intervals). Of the approximately 65 subjects in the cohort, around 14 were HAM/TSP patients, about 35 were multiple sclerosis patients, and some 20 were healthy controls. Study-wide findings and limitations: TCR clonal expansion was highest in HAM/TSP patients and lowest in MS patients, with MS patients falling below even healthy controls. No identical CDR3 amino acid sequences were found to be shared among expanded clones across subjects, suggesting that TCR-beta repertoires were private in all groups.

This clonotype showed up many times. Its antigen has not been determined. No qualities accompany the bases; no much larger clone lies one base away. To synthesize cDNA, template-switch 5'RACE was performed with a primer carrying a 10-nucleotide random unique molecular identifier so that each TCR transcript was tagged. Each sequencing run produced over 160 million TCR-beta sequences covering 15-18 subjects. Total RNA was extracted with the RNeasy kit. Using the KAPA Real-time Library Amplification kit, TCR-beta VDJ regions were amplified with primers for the TCR constant region and the 5'RACE anchor. Sample indexes and Illumina adaptors were added in a first PCR, after which library yield was increased in a second PCR. The roughly 650 bp TCR product was size-selected on a 2% E-gel SizeSelection system after Ampure bead purification. Before pooling, library quality was assessed on a Bioanalyzer, concentration was determined with Qubit, and library quantification was performed with the Kapa Library Quantification kit. An Illumina HiSeq 2500 sequenced the libraries paired-end 2 x 150 bp. To increase sequence diversity, roughly 24-31% phiX was spiked into each library pool. In the source study's methods: Quality-filtered reads were processed with the UMI-based MiGEC pipeline, and over 90% of raw TCR sequences were removed by the MiGEC pipeline during error correction. VDJ genes were aligned to IMGT germline references, and clonotypes were defined by unique CDR3 amino acid sequence plus V-J genes. VDJtools evaluated clonal expansion, Shannon diversity and CDR3 relatedness (CalcPairwiseDistances, ClusterSamples); CLCbio workbench built phylogenetic trees. Expanded clones were defined as having at least 8 unique UMIs, based on coefficient-of-variation modelling across technical triplicates. TCRdb's own reprocessing of the public reads used fastp at Q25 and MiXCR and kept productive beta chains. Rows with one shared CDR3 protein collapse into an entry with the most common genes and DNA. TCRdb assigned the V and J calls; the authors' analysis was not used. Here the sample has some 48,000 distinct CDR3 sequences; less than 15% occur a single time. The top ten clones comprise about 4.9% of the sample.

What this sample's time point label stands for: longitudinal time-point 2. Unsorted PBMC libraries were generated from 2 million PBMCs stored in RNAlater at -80 °C until RNA extraction. PBMCs were separated from peripheral blood using Ficoll-Hypaque density gradient centrifugation and then cryopreserved in liquid nitrogen. V is cut by 1 base and J by 2 bases, and the space between the germline ends is 0 bases. The CDR3 runs 11 amino acids, cysteine and phenylalanine included. The read is trimmed to its CDR3 DNA, 33 bases read in frame from base 1. As encoded in the germline V gene (reference sequence), CDR1 is DFQATT while CDR2 is SNEGSKA.

The sequenced sample consisted of PBMCs. The receptor's source is a male donor with HTLV-1-associated myelopathy (HAM/TSP). The receptor chain draws on TRBV20-1 and TRBJ1-5; too little of a D gene remains to name it. The sequenced DNA: TGCAGTGCTAGAGGCAATCAGCCCCAGCATTTT. This translates into CSARGNQPQHF.